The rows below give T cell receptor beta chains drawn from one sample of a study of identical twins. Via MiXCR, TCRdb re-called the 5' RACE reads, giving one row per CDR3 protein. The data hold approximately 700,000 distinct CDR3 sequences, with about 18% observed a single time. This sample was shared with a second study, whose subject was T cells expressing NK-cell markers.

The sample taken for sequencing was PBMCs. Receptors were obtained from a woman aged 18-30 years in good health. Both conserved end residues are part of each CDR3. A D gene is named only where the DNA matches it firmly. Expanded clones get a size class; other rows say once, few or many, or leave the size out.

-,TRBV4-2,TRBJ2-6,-,CASSPGEAYSGANVLTF,TGTGCCAGCAGCCCAGGGGAGGCGTACTCTGGGGCCAACGTCCTGACTTTC
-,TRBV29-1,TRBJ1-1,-,CSVETLARTEAFF,TGCAGCGTTGAAACCCTTGCGAGGACTGAAGCTTTCTTT
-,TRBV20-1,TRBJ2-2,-,CSADKQGAGELFF,TGCAGTGCTGATAAACAGGGCGCCGGGGAGCTGTTTTTT
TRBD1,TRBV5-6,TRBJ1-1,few,CASSSTGSMTEAFF,TGTGCCAGCAGCTCGACAGGGTCGATGACTGAAGCTTTCTTT
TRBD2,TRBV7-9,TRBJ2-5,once,CASSFLAGVQETQYF,TGTGCCAGCAGCTTCCTAGCGGGGGTCCAAGAGACCCAGTACTTC
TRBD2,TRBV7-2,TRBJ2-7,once,CASSATSGSRDEQYF,TGTGCCAGCAGCGCCACTAGCGGGAGCCGCGACGAGCAGTACTTC
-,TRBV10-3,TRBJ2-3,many,CAISESGGRSTDTQYF,TGTGCCATCAGTGAGTCGGGTGGACGGAGCACAGATACGCAGTATTTT
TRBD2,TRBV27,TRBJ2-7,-,CASSGLAEFYEQYF,TGTGCCAGCAGTGGACTAGCGGAGTTCTACGAGCAGTACTTC
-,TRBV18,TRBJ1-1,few,CASSARGITEAFF,TGTGCCAGCTCAGCTAGGGGGATCACTGAAGCTTTCTTT
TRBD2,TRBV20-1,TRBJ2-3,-,CSARGPSGLTDTQYF,TGCAGTGCTCGGGGCCCTAGCGGACTCACAGATACGCAGTATTTT
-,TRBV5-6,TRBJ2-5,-,CASSFVSGGLPGETQYF,TGTGCCAGCAGCTTCGTTTCAGGGGGACTCCCTGGGGAGACCCAGTACTTC
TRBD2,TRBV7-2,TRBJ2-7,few,CASSLGLAGGISILQYF,TGTGCCAGCAGCTTAGGACTAGCGGGAGGAATTAGTATCTTGCAGTACTTC
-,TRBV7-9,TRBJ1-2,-,CASSLVQDGYTF,TGTGCCAGCAGCTTAGTACAAGACGGCTACACCTTC
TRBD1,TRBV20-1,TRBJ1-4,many,CSAGQNNEKLFF,TGCAGTGCGGGACAGAATAATGAAAAACTGTTTTTT
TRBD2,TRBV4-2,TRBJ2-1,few,CASSFSGRTEQFF,TGTGCCAGCAGCTTTAGCGGGAGAACTGAGCAGTTCTTC
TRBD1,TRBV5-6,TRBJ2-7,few,CASSLSPGGYEQYF,TGTGCCAGCAGCTTGTCTCCAGGGGGCTACGAGCAGTACTTC
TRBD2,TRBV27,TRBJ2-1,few,CASNLLAGGKGEQFF,TGTGCCAGCAATCTTCTAGCGGGAGGGAAGGGTGAGCAGTTCTTC
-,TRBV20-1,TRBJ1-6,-,CSARGDSNSPLHF,TGCAGTGCCCGGGGTGATTCGAATTCACCCCTCCACTTT
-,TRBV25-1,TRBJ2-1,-,CASSEGSMGQFF,TGTGCCAGCAGTGAAGGCAGCATGGGCCAGTTCTTC
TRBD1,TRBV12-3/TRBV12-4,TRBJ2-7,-,CASSRSRTGAIGEQYF,TGTGCCAGCAGCCGTTCTCGGACAGGGGCGATTGGGGAGCAGTACTTC
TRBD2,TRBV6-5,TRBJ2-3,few,CASSYTRTSGRGDTQYF,TGTGCCAGCAGCTATACTCGGACTAGCGGGAGGGGAGATACGCAGTATTTT
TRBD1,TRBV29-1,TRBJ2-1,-,CSVPGQGSGLAQNEQFF,TGCAGCGTTCCGGGACAGGGGTCGGGGCTAGCCCAAAATGAGCAGTTCTTC
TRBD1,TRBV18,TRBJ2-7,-,CASSPRFDRDYEQYF,TGTGCCAGCTCACCACGTTTTGACAGGGACTACGAGCAGTACTTC
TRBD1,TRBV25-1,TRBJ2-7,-,CASSDRRTGGHEQYF,TGTGCCAGCAGTGACCGAAGGACAGGGGGACACGAGCAGTACTTC
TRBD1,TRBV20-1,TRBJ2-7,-,CSAKGQGLRGSYEQYF,TGCAGTGCTAAGGGACAGGGTTTACGGGGCTCCTACGAGCAGTACTTC
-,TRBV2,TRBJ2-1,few,CASSGVGGSEQFF,TGTGCCAGCAGTGGGGTCGGGGGCAGTGAGCAGTTCTTC
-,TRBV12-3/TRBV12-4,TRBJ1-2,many,CASRPSQVPYGYTF,TGTGCCAGCAGACCTTCACAGGTTCCCTATGGCTACACCTTC
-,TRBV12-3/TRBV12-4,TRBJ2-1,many,CASSSGNNEQFF,TGTGCCAGCAGTAGTGGAAACAATGAGCAGTTCTTC
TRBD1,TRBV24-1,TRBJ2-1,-,CATSDPSRDREGNEQFF,TGTGCCACCAGTGACCCGAGCCGGGACAGGGAAGGAAATGAGCAGTTCTTC
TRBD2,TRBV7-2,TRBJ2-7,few,CASSLRLAGDEQYF,TGTGCCAGCAGCTTACGGCTAGCGGGGGATGAGCAGTACTTC
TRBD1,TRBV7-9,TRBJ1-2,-,CASSADRVGGYTF,TGTGCCAGCAGCGCTGACAGGGTTGGGGGCTACACCTTC
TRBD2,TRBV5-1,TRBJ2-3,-,CASSLVRGLRRDTDTQYF,TGCGCCAGCAGCTTGGTCCGGGGACTACGTAGGGACACAGATACGCAGTATTTT
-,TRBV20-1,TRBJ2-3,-,CSVPEQADTQYF,TGCAGTGTCCCAGAGCAGGCGGATACGCAGTATTTT
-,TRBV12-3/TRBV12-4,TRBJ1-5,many,CASAKQGLQPQHF,TGTGCCAGCGCGAAACAGGGACTACAGCCCCAGCATTTT
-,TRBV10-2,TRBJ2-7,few,CASFRDRSYEQYF,TGCGCCAGTTTTCGGGACCGCTCCTACGAGCAGTACTTC
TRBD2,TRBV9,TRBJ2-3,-,CASNQAGGSTDTQYF,TGTGCCAGCAACCAAGCGGGAGGGAGCACAGATACGCAGTATTTT
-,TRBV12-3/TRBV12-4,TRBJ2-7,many,CASSLNGRGNEQYF,TGTGCCAGCAGTTTAAACGGACGCGGTAATGAGCAGTACTTC
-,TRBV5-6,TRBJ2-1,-,CASQGPLADEQFF,TGTGCCAGCCAGGGTCCCCTTGCGGATGAGCAGTTCTTC
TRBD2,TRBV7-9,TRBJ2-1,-,CASSFSTSGGSYNEQFF,TGTGCCAGCAGCTTCTCGACTAGCGGGGGATCCTACAATGAGCAGTTCTTC
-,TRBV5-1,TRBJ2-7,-,CASSFHSYEQYF,TGCGCCAGCAGCTTCCACAGCTACGAGCAGTACTTC
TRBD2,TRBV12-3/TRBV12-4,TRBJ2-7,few,CASSLAPGGGYEQYF,TGTGCCAGCAGTCTCGCCCCGGGAGGGGGTTACGAGCAGTACTTC
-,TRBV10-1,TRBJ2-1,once,CASSESGKNFHNEQFF,TGCGCCAGCAGTGAGTCGGGTAAAAACTTTCACAATGAGCAGTTCTTC
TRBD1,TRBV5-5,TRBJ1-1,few,CASGGQHNTEAFF,TGTGCCAGCGGGGGACAGCATAACACTGAAGCTTTCTTT
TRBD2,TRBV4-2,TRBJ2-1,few,CASSATGTSGGQESSYNEQFF,TGTGCCAGCAGCGCCACCGGGACTAGCGGGGGACAAGAGAGCTCCTACAATGAGCAGTTCTTC
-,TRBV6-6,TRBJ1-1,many,CASSYWGEAFF,TGTGCCAGCAGTTACTGGGGTGAAGCTTTCTTT
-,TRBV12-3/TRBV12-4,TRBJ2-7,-,CASSTGALSYEQYF,TGTGCCAGCTCTACCGGGGCTCTCTCCTACGAGCAGTACTTC
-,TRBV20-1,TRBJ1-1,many,CSATKNTEAFF,TGCAGTGCTACAAAGAACACTGAAGCTTTCTTT
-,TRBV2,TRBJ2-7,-,CASSDVGGDYEQYF,TGTGCCAGCAGTGATGTGGGGGGTGACTACGAGCAGTACTTC
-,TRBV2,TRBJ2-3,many,CAKGQPSTDTQYF,TGTGCCAAAGGACAGCCGAGCACAGATACGCAGTATTTT